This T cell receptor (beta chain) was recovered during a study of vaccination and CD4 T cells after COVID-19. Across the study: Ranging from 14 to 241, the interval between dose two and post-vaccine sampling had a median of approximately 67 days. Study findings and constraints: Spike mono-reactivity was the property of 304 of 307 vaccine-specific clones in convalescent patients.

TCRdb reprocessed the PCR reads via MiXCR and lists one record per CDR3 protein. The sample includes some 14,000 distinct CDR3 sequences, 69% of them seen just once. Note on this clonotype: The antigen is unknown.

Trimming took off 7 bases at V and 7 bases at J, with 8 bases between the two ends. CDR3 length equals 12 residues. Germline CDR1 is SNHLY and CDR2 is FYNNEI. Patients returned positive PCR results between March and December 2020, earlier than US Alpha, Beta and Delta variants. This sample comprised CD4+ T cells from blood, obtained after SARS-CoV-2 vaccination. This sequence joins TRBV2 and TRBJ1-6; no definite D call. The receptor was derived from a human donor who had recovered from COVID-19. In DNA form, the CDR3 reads TGTGCCAGCACTCGACACAATTCACCCCTCCACTTT. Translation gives CASTRHNSPLHF. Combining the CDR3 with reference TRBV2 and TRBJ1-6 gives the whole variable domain EPEVTQTPSHQVTQMGQEVILRCVPISNHLYFYWYRQILGQKVEFLVSFYNNEISEKSEIFDDQFSVERPDGSNFTLKIRSTKLEDSAMYFCASTRHNSPLHFGNGTRLTVT.